This T cell receptor beta chain originates from a study of blood T cell repertoires in COVID-19. Overall study context: Some COVID-19 samples were acute and others convalescent; all came from the United States, Italy and Spain. T cells, B-cell-depleted T cells, or PBMCs supplied cDNA or gDNA.

This CDR3 region has 14 residues. CDR1 MNHEY and CDR2 SMNVEV come from the germline V gene (reference sequence). With 1 base removed from V and 3 bases from J, the gap between germline ends came to 6 bases. Original data processing: How many nucleated cells were present was estimated from reference gene primer amplification. Clones were sequenced by immunoSEQ multiplex PCR, and TCRdb holds only the in-frame ones, with some missing. V, J and clone size were drawn from that table, and D and trimming were deduced from the DNA. The top ten hold 1.2% of the sample, which has over 75,000 clones, 82% seen once.

V and J are TRBV27 and TRBJ2-2; the D is unclear. This clonotype originated in a woman of 80 years or more with acute or convalescent COVID-19. Sequences were obtained from peripheral blood. As DNA, the CDR3 is TGTGCCAGCAGTTTATTACAAGACACCGGGGAGCTGTTTTTT. The encoded protein is CASSLLQDTGELFF.